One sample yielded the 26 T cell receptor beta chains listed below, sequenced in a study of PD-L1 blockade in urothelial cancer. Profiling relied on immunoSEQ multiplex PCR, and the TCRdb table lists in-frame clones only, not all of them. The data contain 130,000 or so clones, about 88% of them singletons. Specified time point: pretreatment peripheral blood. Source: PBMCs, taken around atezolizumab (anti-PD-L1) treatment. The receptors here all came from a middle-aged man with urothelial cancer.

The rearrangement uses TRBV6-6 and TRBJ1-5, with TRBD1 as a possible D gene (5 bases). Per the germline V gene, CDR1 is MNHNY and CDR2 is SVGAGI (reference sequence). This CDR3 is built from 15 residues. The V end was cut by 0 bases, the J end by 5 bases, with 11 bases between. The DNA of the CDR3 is TGTGCCAGCAGTTACTCGACAGATCTAGATCAGCCCCAGCATTTT. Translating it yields CASSYSTDLDQPQHF.

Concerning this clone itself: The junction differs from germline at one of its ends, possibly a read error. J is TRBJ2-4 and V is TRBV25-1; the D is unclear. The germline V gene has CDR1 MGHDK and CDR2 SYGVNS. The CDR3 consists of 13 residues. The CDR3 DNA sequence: TGTGTCAGCAGTGAATCTAGGAGAAACATTCAGTACTTC. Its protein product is CVSSESRRNIQYF.

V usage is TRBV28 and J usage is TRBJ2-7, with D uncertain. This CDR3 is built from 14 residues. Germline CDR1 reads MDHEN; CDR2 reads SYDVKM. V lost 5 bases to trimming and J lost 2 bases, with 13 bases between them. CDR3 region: CASSVSRSPYEQYF. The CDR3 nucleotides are TGTGCCAGCAGTGTCTCCAGGTCTCCCTACGAGCAGTACTTC.

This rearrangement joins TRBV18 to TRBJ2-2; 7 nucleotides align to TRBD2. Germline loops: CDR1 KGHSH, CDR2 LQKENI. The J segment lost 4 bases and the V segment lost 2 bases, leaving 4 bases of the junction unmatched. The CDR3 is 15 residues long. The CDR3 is CASSPKQRGTGELFF. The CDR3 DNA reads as TGTGCCAGCTCACCAAAACAGCGGGGCACCGGGGAGCTGTTTTTT.

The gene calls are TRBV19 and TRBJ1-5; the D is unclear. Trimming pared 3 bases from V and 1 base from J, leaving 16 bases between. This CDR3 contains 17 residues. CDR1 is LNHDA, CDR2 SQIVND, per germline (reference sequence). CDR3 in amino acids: CASSMSGTPRSNQPQHF. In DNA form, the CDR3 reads TGTGCCAGTAGTATGTCGGGAACACCTCGGAGCAATCAGCCCCAGCATTTT.

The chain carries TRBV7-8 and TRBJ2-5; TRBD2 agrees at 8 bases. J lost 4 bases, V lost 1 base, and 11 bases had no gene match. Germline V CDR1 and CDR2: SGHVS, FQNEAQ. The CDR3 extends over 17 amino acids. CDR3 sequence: CASSLDLAGRVPETQYF. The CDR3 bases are TGTGCCAGCAGCTTAGATCTCGCCGGGAGGGTCCCAGAGACCCAGTACTTC.

The chain's CDR3 is CASSSLTGERLQQYF. The CDR3 DNA reads as TGTGCCAGCAGCTCCCTCACAGGGGAAAGGTTGCAGCAGTACTTC. This sequence joins TRBV11-2 and TRBJ2-7; 7 bases align to TRBD1. Looked up from germline, CDR1 is SGHAT and CDR2 is FQNNGV. The CDR3 sequence is 15 residues long. The V segment lost 4 bases and the J segment 8 bases; nucleotides outside the gene matches: 14.

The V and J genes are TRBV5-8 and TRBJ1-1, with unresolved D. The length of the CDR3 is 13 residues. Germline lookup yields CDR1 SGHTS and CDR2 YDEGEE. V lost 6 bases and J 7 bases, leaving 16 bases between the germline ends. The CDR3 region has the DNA TGTGCCAGCACTCGGAGGCTACTGGATGAAGCTTTCTTT. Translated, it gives CASTRRLLDEAFF.

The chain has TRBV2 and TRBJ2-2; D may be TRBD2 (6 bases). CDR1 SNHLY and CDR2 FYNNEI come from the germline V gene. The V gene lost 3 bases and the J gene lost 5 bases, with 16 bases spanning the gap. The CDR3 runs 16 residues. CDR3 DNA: TGTGCCAGCAGTGACTGGCGGGGTAGCCCTACCGGGGAGCTGTTTTTT. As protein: CASSDWRGSPTGELFF. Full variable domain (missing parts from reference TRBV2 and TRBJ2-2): EPEVTQTPSHQVTQMGQEVILRCVPISNHLYFYWYRQILGQKVEFLVSFYNNEISEKSEIFDDQFSVERPDGSNFTLKIRSTKLEDSAMYFCASSDWRGSPTGELFFGEGSRLTVL.

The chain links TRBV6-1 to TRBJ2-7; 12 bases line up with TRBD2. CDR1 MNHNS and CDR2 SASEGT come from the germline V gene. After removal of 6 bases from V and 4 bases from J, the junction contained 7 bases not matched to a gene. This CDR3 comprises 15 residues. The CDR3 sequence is CASRALAGGLYEQYF. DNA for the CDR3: TGTGCCAGCAGAGCACTAGCGGGAGGTTTATACGAGCAGTACTTC.

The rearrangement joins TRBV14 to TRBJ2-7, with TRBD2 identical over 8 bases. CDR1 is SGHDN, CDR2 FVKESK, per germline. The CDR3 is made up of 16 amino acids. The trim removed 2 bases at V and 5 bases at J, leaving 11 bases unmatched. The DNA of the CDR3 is TGTGCCAGCAGCCAATTCGCAAGCGGGAGTCGGGACGAGCAGTACTTC. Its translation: CASSQFASGSRDEQYF.

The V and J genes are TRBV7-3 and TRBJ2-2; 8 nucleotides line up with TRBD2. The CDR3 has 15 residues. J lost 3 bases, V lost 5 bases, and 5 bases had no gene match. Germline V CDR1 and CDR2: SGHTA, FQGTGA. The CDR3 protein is CASSPSGSDTGELFF. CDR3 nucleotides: TGTGCCAGCAGCCCCAGCGGGAGTGACACCGGGGAGCTGTTTTTT.

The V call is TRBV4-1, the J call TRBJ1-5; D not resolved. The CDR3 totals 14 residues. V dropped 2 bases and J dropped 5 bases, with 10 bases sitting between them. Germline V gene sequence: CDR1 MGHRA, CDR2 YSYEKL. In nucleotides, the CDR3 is TGCGCCAGCAGCCAAAGGTTCGGGGATCAGCCCCAGCATTTT. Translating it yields CASSQRFGDQPQHF.

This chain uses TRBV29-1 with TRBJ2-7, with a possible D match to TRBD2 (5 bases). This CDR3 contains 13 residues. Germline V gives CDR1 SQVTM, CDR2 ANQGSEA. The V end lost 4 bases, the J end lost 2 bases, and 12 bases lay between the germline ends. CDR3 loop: CSVGSRATYEQYF. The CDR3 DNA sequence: TGCAGCGTTGGTTCGCGGGCCACCTACGAGCAGTACTTC.

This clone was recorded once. The CDR3 DNA follows: TGTGCCAGCAGCGGCGGACTAGCGGACACAGATACGCAGTATTTT. Amino acid sequence: CASSGGLADTDTQYF. V and J are TRBV7-9 and TRBJ2-3; 10 bases align to TRBD2. CDR1 is SEHNR and CDR2 is FQNEAQ in the germline V gene (reference sequence). The CDR3 runs to 15 residues. Unmatched junction bases numbered 4, after V lost 5 bases and J lost 2 bases.

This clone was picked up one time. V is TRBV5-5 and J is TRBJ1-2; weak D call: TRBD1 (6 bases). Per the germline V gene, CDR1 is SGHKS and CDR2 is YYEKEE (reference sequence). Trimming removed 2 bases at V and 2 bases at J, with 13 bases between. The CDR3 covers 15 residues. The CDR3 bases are TGTGCCAGCAGCTTTGACAGGAGCCTGAACTATGGCTACACCTTC. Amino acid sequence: CASSFDRSLNYGYTF.

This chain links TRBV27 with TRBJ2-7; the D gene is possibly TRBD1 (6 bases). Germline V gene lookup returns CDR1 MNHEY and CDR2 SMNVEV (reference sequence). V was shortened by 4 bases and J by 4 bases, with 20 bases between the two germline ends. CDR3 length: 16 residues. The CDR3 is CASSSIQGTQKYEQYF. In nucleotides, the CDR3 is TGTGCCAGCAGTTCCATACAGGGAACCCAAAAGTACGAGCAGTACTTC.

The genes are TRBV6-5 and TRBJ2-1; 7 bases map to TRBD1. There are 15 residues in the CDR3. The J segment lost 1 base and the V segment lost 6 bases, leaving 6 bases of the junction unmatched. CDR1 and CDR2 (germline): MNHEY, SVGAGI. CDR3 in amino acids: CASRDQGVSYNEQFF. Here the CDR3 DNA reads TGTGCCAGCAGAGACCAGGGGGTATCCTACAATGAGCAGTTCTTC.

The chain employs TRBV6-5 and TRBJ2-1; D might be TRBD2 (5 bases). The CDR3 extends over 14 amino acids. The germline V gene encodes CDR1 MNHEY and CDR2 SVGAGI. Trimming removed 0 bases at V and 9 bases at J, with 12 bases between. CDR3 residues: CASSYSPGRSEQFF. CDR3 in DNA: TGTGCCAGCAGTTACTCGCCGGGAAGGAGTGAGCAGTTCTTC.

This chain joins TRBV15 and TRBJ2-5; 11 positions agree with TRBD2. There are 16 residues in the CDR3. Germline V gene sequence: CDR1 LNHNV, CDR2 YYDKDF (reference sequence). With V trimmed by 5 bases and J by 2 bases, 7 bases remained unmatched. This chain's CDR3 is CATSEGLAELQETQYF. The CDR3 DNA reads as TGTGCCACCAGCGAGGGACTAGCGGAACTTCAAGAGACCCAGTACTTC.

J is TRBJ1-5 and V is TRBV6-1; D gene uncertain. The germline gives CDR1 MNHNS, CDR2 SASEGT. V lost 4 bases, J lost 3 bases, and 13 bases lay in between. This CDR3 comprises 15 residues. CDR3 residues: CASSVMLQVNQPQHF. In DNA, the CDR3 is TGTGCCAGCAGTGTGATGCTTCAGGTCAATCAGCCCCAGCATTTT.

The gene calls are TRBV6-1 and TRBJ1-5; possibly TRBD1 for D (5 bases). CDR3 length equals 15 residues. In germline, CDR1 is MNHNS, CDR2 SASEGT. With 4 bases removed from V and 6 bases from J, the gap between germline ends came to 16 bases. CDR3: CASSVTPGSGQPQHF. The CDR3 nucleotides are TGTGCCAGCAGTGTAACCCCAGGGTCGGGTCAGCCCCAGCATTTT.

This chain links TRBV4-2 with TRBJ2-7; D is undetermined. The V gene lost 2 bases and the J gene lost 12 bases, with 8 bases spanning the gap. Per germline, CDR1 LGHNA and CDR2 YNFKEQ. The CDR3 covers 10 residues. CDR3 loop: CASSQHPRYF. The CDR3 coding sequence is TGTGCCAGCAGCCAACACCCGCGGTACTTC.

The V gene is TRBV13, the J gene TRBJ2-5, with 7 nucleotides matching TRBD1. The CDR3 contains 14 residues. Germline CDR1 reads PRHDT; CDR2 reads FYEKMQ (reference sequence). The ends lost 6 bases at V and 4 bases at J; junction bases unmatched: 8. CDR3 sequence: CASSNRGQLETQYF. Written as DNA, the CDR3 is TGTGCCAGCAGTAACAGGGGCCAATTAGAGACCCAGTACTTC.

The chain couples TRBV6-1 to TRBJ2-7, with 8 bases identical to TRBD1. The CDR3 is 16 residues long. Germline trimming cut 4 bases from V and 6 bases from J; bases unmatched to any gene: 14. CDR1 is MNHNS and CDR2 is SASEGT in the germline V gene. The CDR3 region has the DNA TGTGCCAGCAGTGGACCTCGGACAGGGCTCTTCGCCGAGCAGTACTTC. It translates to CASSGPRTGLFAEQYF.

The CDR3 is CARSFGGPCNQPQHF. The CDR3 DNA sequence: TGTGCCAGAAGCTTTGGCGGGCCTTGCAATCAGCCCCAGCATTTT. The chain carries TRBV5-3 and TRBJ1-5; no definite D call. TRBV5-3 is designated an ORF whose function remains uncertain. Trimming left V 2 bases short and J 2 bases short, with 11 bases between. This CDR3 is built from 15 residues.